The 28 T cell receptor beta chains below come from one sample, sequenced in a study of T cells in Graves' hyperthyroidism and ophthalmopathy. The CDR3 regions of TCR beta were amplified from RNA transcripts. The TCR CDR3 first-round RT-PCR relied on the HTBI primer set. TCRdb re-derived calls from the multiplex PCR reads in MiXCR, one entry per CDR3 protein. The sample yields 300,000 to 450,000 distinct CDR3 sequences, about 14% seen once. Sequencing was done on a sample of blood. These receptors all stem from a woman under 40 with Graves' ophthalmopathy.

This clonotype turned up a few times. This could be a read error, since a much larger clone is one nucleotide away. J is TRBJ1-1 and V is TRBV6-2 or TRBV6-3; TRBD1 aligns across 7 bases. V gave up 9 bases and J gave up 7 bases; unmatched junction bases: 23. This CDR3 is built from 17 residues. CDR1 is MNHEY and CDR2 is SVGEGT in the germline V gene. In DNA, the CDR3 is TGTGCCAGGAAGCCAGACAGTAGCCAGACAGGGTTTGTTGAAGCTTTCTTT. It encodes CARKPDSSQTGFVEAFF.

There are many counts of this clonotype. V is TRBV7-2 and J is TRBJ2-7; the D is unclear. V was clipped by 6 bases and J by 0 bases, with 12 bases between them. Per the germline V gene, CDR1 is SGHTA and CDR2 is FQGNSA. The CDR3 covers 14 residues. The CDR3 reads CASSSRVYSYEQYF. The CDR3 nucleotides are TGTGCCAGCAGTTCTCGGGTATACTCCTACGAGCAGTACTTC.

This clonotype was found a few times. The rearrangement uses TRBV20-1 and TRBJ2-1, with D possibly matching TRBD2 (7 bases). The CDR3 is 11 residues long. The V gene lost 5 bases and the J gene lost 12 bases, with 14 bases spanning the gap. Looked up from germline, CDR1 is DFQATT and CDR2 is SNEGSKA (reference sequence). The CDR3 sequence is CSAYPGGRQFF. CDR3 nucleotide sequence: TGCAGTGCTTACCCCGGGGGGCGGCAGTTCTTC.

This clonotype was seen ten or more times. The chain uses TRBV7-2 and TRBJ2-3; perhaps TRBD2 as D (7 bases). Germline values: CDR1 SGHTA, CDR2 FQGNSA. V was clipped by 1 base and J by 5 bases, with 13 bases between them. This CDR3 comprises 15 residues. In DNA, the CDR3 is TGTGCCAGCAGCTTAGGTGGGGGGGCTGGAGATACGCAGTATTTT. Its translation: CASSLGGGAGDTQYF.

This clonotype was seen many times. V usage is TRBV27 and J usage is TRBJ2-7, with TRBD1 identical over 8 bases. Germline CDR1 and CDR2: MNHEY and SMNVEV (reference sequence). V shed 4 bases and J 5 bases; nucleotides not matched to a gene: 10. This CDR3 comprises 15 residues. CDR3 DNA sequence: TGTGCCAGCAGTTACCGACAGGGGCGATTCCACGAGCAGTACTTC. The encoded protein is CASSYRQGRFHEQYF.

This clonotype was seen at least ten times. CDR3 sequence (DNA): TGCAGTGCTAGAGATCCTAGGGGGAGCGATGAGCAGTTCTTC. Translation: CSARDPRGSDEQFF. This rearrangement joins TRBV20-1 to TRBJ2-1; D might be TRBD1 (6 bases). Germline CDR1 reads DFQATT; CDR2 reads SNEGSKA (reference sequence). CDR3 size: 14 residues. Trimming removed 0 bases at V and 8 bases at J, with 14 bases between.

In its sample, this clonotype was seen many times. V is TRBV11-1 and J is TRBJ2-2; TRBD1 aligns across 7 bases. Germline CDR1 SGHAT, CDR2 FQDESV (reference sequence). There are 14 residues in the CDR3. The V and J ends lost 5 bases and 0 bases, in that order; junction bases with no gene match: 0. CDR3 residues: CASSGTANTGELFF. In nucleotides, the CDR3 is TGTGCCAGCAGCGGGACAGCGAACACCGGGGAGCTGTTTTTT.

The sample holds many counts of this clonotype. The V gene is TRBV12-3 or TRBV12-4, the J gene TRBJ2-3; D remains unclear. Trimming took off 3 bases at V and 0 bases at J, with 13 bases between the two ends. The CDR3 totals 16 residues. The DNA of the CDR3 is TGTGCCAGCAGTTTCCTAGGATCCCCTAGCACAGATACGCAGTATTTT. Translation: CASSFLGSPSTDTQYF.

This clonotype was observed many times. This chain uses TRBV24-1 with TRBJ2-5, with D tentatively TRBD2 (6 bases). V shed 4 bases and J shed 1 base, with 15 bases lying between them. This CDR3 comprises 16 residues. Per the germline V gene, CDR1 is KGHDR and CDR2 is SFDVKD. CDR3 residues: CATSEPLRDFQETQYF. CDR3 DNA sequence: TGTGCCACCAGTGAGCCTCTCCGGGACTTCCAAGAGACCCAGTACTTC.

This clonotype was seen at least ten times. V gene TRBV3-1 combines with J gene TRBJ2-1; D unclear. Germline values: CDR1 LGHDT, CDR2 YNNKEL (reference sequence). The CDR3 has 15 residues. Trimming pared 2 bases from V and 4 bases from J, leaving 12 bases between. The chain's CDR3 is CASSQSSGSYNEQFF. CDR3 DNA: TGTGCCAGCAGCCAAAGTTCTGGGTCTTACAATGAGCAGTTCTTC.

This clonotype has more than one count but fewer than ten. This sequence joins TRBV5-8 and TRBJ2-3, with 9 bases identical to TRBD2. The J segment lost 2 bases and the V segment lost 4 bases, leaving 14 bases of the junction unmatched. This CDR3 has 18 residues. In germline, CDR1 is SGHTS, CDR2 YDEGEE. CDR3 loop: CASSPGGSGGGYTDTQYF. For the CDR3, the DNA is TGTGCCAGCAGCCCTGGGGGTAGCGGGGGAGGATACACAGATACGCAGTATTTT.

The table lists this clonotype with a count of one. A much larger clone sits a single nucleotide away, making a read error possible. The rearrangement joins TRBV7-3 to TRBJ2-1; weak D call: TRBD2 (6 bases). V was clipped by 4 bases and J by 8 bases, with 18 bases between them. The CDR3 runs 15 residues. Germline loops: CDR1 SGHTA, CDR2 FQGTGA. CDR3 loop: CASSWAAEGPYEQFF. CDR3 DNA sequence: TGTGCCAGCAGCTGGGCAGCGGAGGGGCCCTATGAGCAGTTCTTC.

The V call is TRBV2, the J call TRBJ2-7; 8 bases align to TRBD2. The CDR3 length is 12 residues. The junction had 5 bases not matched to a gene; V was cut back by 6 bases and J by 7 bases. Germline V gene sequence: CDR1 SNHLY, CDR2 FYNNEI. CDR3 bases: TGTGCCAGCAGGCGGGGGGCAGGGGAGCAGTACTTC. This gives the protein CASRRGAGEQYF.

Only a few counts were recorded for this clonotype. The V and J genes are TRBV20-1 and TRBJ1-6; D is uncertain. Trimming left V 6 bases short and J 4 bases short, with 16 bases between. The germline CDR1 and CDR2 sequences are DFQATT and SNEGSKA (reference sequence). The CDR3 contains 15 residues. The chain's CDR3 is CSAGHEGEYNSPLHF. The DNA for the CDR3 is TGCAGTGCAGGGCATGAGGGCGAATATAATTCACCCCTCCACTTT.

The gene calls are TRBV3-1 and TRBJ2-7; D is unresolved. This CDR3 contains 14 residues. Trimming cost V 1 base and J 6 bases, with 13 bases left between them. CDR1 and CDR2 from the germline V gene are LGHDT and YNNKEL (reference sequence). CDR3 nucleotide sequence: TGTGCCAGCAGCCAAGTGGTCGGCACGGGCGAGCAGTACTTC. As protein: CASSQVVGTGEQYF.

The V gene is TRBV30, the J gene TRBJ1-5; D remains unclear. Deletions cut 1 base from V and 3 bases from J, with 7 bases between. The CDR3 is made up of 13 amino acids. CDR1 and CDR2 (germline): GTSNPN, SVGIG (reference sequence). The DNA of the CDR3 is TGTGCCTGGAGTGGGAGTTCCAATCAGCCCCAGCATTTT. Translation gives CAWSGSSNQPQHF.

This clonotype was picked up many times. The V call is TRBV28, the J call TRBJ2-1; TRBD2 aligns across 12 bases. The ends lost 7 bases at V and 8 bases at J; junction bases unmatched: 9. Per the germline V gene, CDR1 is MDHEN and CDR2 is SYDVKM. This CDR3 has 15 residues. The CDR3 nucleotides are TGTGCCAGCACGCCTAGCGGGGGGGTAGACGATGAGCAGTTCTTC. Its translation: CASTPSGGVDDEQFF.

This clonotype was seen at least ten times. The V and J genes are TRBV6-4 and TRBJ2-1, with TRBD2 identical over 9 bases. Looked up from germline, CDR1 is MRHNA and CDR2 is SNTAGT. After removal of 3 bases from V and 7 bases from J, the junction contained 7 bases not matched to a gene. The CDR3 totals 15 residues. As DNA, the CDR3 is TGTGCCAGCAGTGAAACGGCGGGGGGGCAAAATGAGCAGTTCTTC. It translates to CASSETAGGQNEQFF.

In its sample, this clonotype was seen many times. The chain uses TRBV5-1 and TRBJ2-1, with TRBD1 matching 9 bases. CDR3 length: 15 residues. In germline, CDR1 is SGHRS, CDR2 YFSETQ. Unmatched junction bases numbered 8, after V lost 4 bases and J lost 6 bases. In nucleotides, the CDR3 is TGCGCCAGCAGCGAGGGACAGGGTATTCCCAATGAGCAGTTCTTC. Protein product: CASSEGQGIPNEQFF.

This clonotype was recorded many times. The rearrangement joins TRBV27 to TRBJ1-1; TRBD1 might be the D (5 bases). The CDR3 extends over 15 amino acids. In germline, CDR1 is MNHEY, CDR2 SMNVEV (reference sequence). V gave up 3 bases and J gave up 3 bases, with 14 bases separating them. In DNA form, the CDR3 reads TGTGCCAGCAGTTTCATAACGGGGGGGGACACTGAAGCTTTCTTT. Amino acids: CASSFITGGDTEAFF.

Many counts were recorded for this clonotype. V usage is TRBV13 and J usage is TRBJ2-7, with D perhaps matching TRBD1 or TRBD2 (6 bases each). The CDR3 has 14 residues. Trimming left V 5 bases short and J 5 bases short, with 16 bases between. Germline V gene data show CDR1 as PRHDT and CDR2 as FYEKMQ (reference sequence). The CDR3 reads CASSMRDILHEQYF. The CDR3 coding sequence is TGTGCCAGCAGCATGCGGGACATTCTTCACGAGCAGTACTTC.

This clonotype was observed many times. This sequence joins TRBV2 and TRBJ2-1; a weak D match, TRBD2 (5 bases). Deletions cut 6 bases from V and 13 bases from J, with 10 bases between. CDR1 SNHLY and CDR2 FYNNEI come from the germline V gene. CDR3 size: 10 residues. In DNA, the CDR3 is TGTGCCAGCAGGGTGAGGGCTCAGTTCTTC. Its protein product is CASRVRAQFF.

This clonotype has at least ten counts. The V call is TRBV20-1, the J call TRBJ2-1; 8 bases line up with TRBD2. The CDR3 runs 16 residues. The V segment lost 0 bases and the J segment 4 bases; nucleotides outside the gene matches: 8. Germline V gene data show CDR1 as DFQATT and CDR2 as SNEGSKA (reference sequence). The CDR3 loop is CSARDPRGGLYNEQFF. DNA for the CDR3: TGCAGTGCTAGAGATCCCCGGGGGGGCTTATACAATGAGCAGTTCTTC.

This clonotype was recorded at least ten times. The CDR3 sequence: CSAYRLAGGNYEQYF. DNA of the CDR3: TGCAGTGCGTACCGACTAGCGGGGGGTAATTACGAGCAGTACTTC. The chain uses TRBV20-1 and TRBJ2-7; 13 nucleotides line up with TRBD2. V lost 6 bases and J lost 4; bases outside the gene matches: 9. Per germline, CDR1 DFQATT and CDR2 SNEGSKA (reference sequence). The CDR3 length is 15 residues.

The chain uses TRBV19 and TRBJ1-2, with D possibly matching TRBD1 (6 bases). The CDR3 loop spans 14 amino acids. Trimming left V 3 bases short and J 8 bases short, with 16 bases between. CDR1 and CDR2 (germline): LNHDA, SQIVND (reference sequence). The CDR3 sequence: CASSIWGRGEGYTF. In DNA, the CDR3 is TGTGCCAGTAGTATTTGGGGCAGGGGCGAAGGCTACACCTTC.

A remark on this clonotype: This may be a read error, as it is one base from a much larger clone. V gene TRBV19 combines with J gene TRBJ2-1; 10 bases are shared with TRBD2. The CDR3 contains 16 residues. J was trimmed by 9 bases and V by 10 bases; bases with no gene match: 18. Germline loops: CDR1 LNHDA, CDR2 SQIVND (reference sequence). CDR3 bases: TGTGCCACCGGGGGGCTAGCGGGGGTGGTAAACAGTGAGCAGTTCTTC. Its protein product is CATGGLAGVVNSEQFF.

This clonotype was detected ten times or more. For the CDR3, the DNA is TGTGCCAGCAGTCCCGGGACTAGGCCAGATACGCAGTATTTT. Its translation: CASSPGTRPDTQYF. The V gene is TRBV12-3 or TRBV12-4, the J gene TRBJ2-3, with 8 bases identical to TRBD2. The CDR3 covers 14 residues. J was trimmed by 4 bases and V by 5 bases; bases with no gene match: 5.

This clonotype was recorded at least ten times. The chain combines TRBV28 with TRBJ2-1; D assignment may be TRBD1 or TRBD2 (6 bases each). Between the trimmed V and J ends, which lost 5 bases and 7 bases, there was a span of 12 bases. The V gene's germline CDR1 is MDHEN and CDR2 SYDVKM. This CDR3 is built from 13 residues. In nucleotides, the CDR3 is TGTGCCAGCAGTGCTCGGGGGCGGAATGAGCAGTTCTTC. Residues: CASSARGRNEQFF.